This TCR beta chain was sequenced in a study of T cell changes during pregnancy in multiple sclerosis. V shed 3 bases, J shed 4 bases, and the junction held 7 bases outside the gene matches. CDR3 length equals 15 residues. The germline CDR1 and CDR2 sequences are KGHSH and LQKENI. Data came from immunoSEQ multiplex PCR; TCRdb stores just in-frame clones and leaves some out. This table holds about 100,000 clones, approximately 94% found once. This rearrangement joins TRBV18 to TRBJ1-1; 8 positions agree with TRBD1. The sequence came from a female donor with multiple sclerosis, enrolled in a pregnancy study. The sample consisted of peripheral blood, taken in the second trimester of pregnancy. CDR3 coding DNA: TGTGCCAGCTCACCGCGGGACAGGCGGGGCACTGAAGCTTTCTTT. It codes for CASSPRDRRGTEAFF.